This T cell receptor (beta chain) was identified during a study of vaccination effects on CD4 cells after COVID-19. Profiled with immunoSEQ multiplex PCR; TCRdb holds only in-frame clones, not every one. Of more than 11,000 clones detected, about 80% appear once; the ten largest clones hold less than 30%. ViraFEST expansion of antigen-specific CD4+ T cells with viral peptide pools preceded sequencing. Subsequent to less than eleven days of culture, CD4+ T cells were isolated. For this clone: Its specificity is not known.

The CDR3 has 16 residues. The source material was CD4+ T cells from PBMCs cultured with HCoV-229E spike peptides, sampled before COVID-19 vaccination. V and J are TRBV21-1 and TRBJ2-5; the table assigns TRBD2, which was not confirmed against the DNA. TRBV21-1 is a pseudogene locus. This receptor was identified in a human donor who received a COVID-19 vaccine. CDR3 residues: CASSKSCAGVRETQYF. The CDR3 bases are TGTGCCAGCAGCAAATCCTGTGCGGGAGTGAGAGAGACCCAGTACTTC.